These 23 T cell receptor beta chains were sequenced from one sample in a study of T-cell memory formation after mild COVID-19 (dated by TCRdb to the early 2020s). Libraries were built with 5' RACE. Sequenced on an Illumina NovaSeq 6000. The public sequencing data were trimmed at Q25 with fastp and processed into clonotypes with MiXCR by TCRdb, which kept only in-frame beta chains. Each record represents a unique CDR3 protein, reported with the most common genes and DNA among its rows. The sample table contains under 450,000 distinct CDR3 sequences; only one count was recorded for about an eighth of them. The top ten constitute around 22% of the sample. The sample was PBMCs or a T cell subset sorted from them (not recorded which). Receptors originate from a man in his late teens or twenties who had mild COVID-19 (a few samples of this study predate the infection). The sample titles of this study are shuffled in the database, so cell type and time point are left out; the donor was told from shared clones.

In this sample, this clonotype turned up a few times. The chain employs TRBV5-1 and TRBJ1-2; no reliable D call. The V and J ends lost 7 bases and 6 bases respectively, with 28 bases between them. The CDR3 totals 17 residues. Germline values: CDR1 SGHRS, CDR2 YFSETQ. CDR3 DNA: TGCGCCAGCGGTTTGCATCCCTCAGGTACTCCCACGGATGGCTACACCTTC. Amino acids: CASGLHPSGTPTDGYTF.

The chain joins TRBV15 to TRBJ2-7; 11 nucleotides align to TRBD1. J lost 5 bases, V lost 5 bases, and 11 bases had no gene match. Germline CDR1 LNHNV, CDR2 YYDKDF (reference sequence). CDR3 length: 16 amino acids. CDR3 nucleotide sequence: TGTGCCACCAGCCGGTCAGGACAGGGGGCGCACGACGAGCAGTACTTC. This gives the protein CATSRSGQGAHDEQYF.

The gene calls are TRBV18 and TRBJ2-2; D possibly matches TRBD1 or TRBD2 (6 bases each). Trimming left V 4 bases short and J 0 bases short, with 12 bases between. The CDR3 has 16 amino acids. Germline CDR1 reads KGHSH; CDR2 reads LQKENI. The CDR3 nucleotides are TGTGCCAGCTCACGTGAACGGGGGCCGAACACCGGGGAGCTGTTTTTT. Translated: CASSRERGPNTGELFF.

This clonotype has more than one count but fewer than ten. The chain links TRBV19 to TRBJ2-4; TRBD1 agrees at 9 bases. The J segment lost 6 bases and the V segment lost 3 bases, leaving 6 bases of the junction unmatched. The CDR3 is made up of 15 amino acids. In germline, CDR1 is LNHDA, CDR2 SQIVND (reference sequence). The CDR3 nucleotides read TGTGCCAGTAGTATTCCACAGGGGGCGGCAAACATTCAGTACTTC. Its protein product is CASSIPQGAANIQYF.

There are many counts of this clonotype. The V and J genes are TRBV10-3 and TRBJ1-6, with 10 bases aligning to TRBD1. J lost 7 bases, V lost 6 bases, and 15 bases had no gene match. The CDR3 sequence is 18 residues long. Looked up from germline, CDR1 is ENHRY and CDR2 is SYGVKD. The CDR3 loop is CAIRDTDRGQARNSPLHF. CDR3 in DNA: TGTGCCATCAGGGATACTGACAGGGGGCAGGCCAGGAATTCACCCCTCCACTTT.

This clonotype was seen only a few times. The J gene is TRBJ2-6, the V gene TRBV7-9; no definite D call. Trimming left V 2 bases short and J 4 bases short, with 3 bases between. The CDR3 consists of 13 residues. Germline loops: CDR1 SEHNR, CDR2 FQNEAQ (reference sequence). CDR3 DNA sequence: TGTGCCAGCAGCTTACAGGGGGCCAACGTCCTGACTTTC. Its protein product is CASSLQGANVLTF.

This clonotype has a handful of counts. The chain employs TRBV24-1 and TRBJ1-2; TRBD1 is a possible D gene (5 bases). The CDR3 runs 13 residues. V lost 3 bases, J lost 7 bases, and 11 bases lay in between. The germline V gene encodes CDR1 KGHDR and CDR2 SFDVKD. The CDR3 region has the DNA TGTGCCACCAGTGATGGAAGGGGCGGTGGCTACACCTTC. Encoded protein: CATSDGRGGGYTF.

The chain employs TRBV6-1 and TRBJ2-7; a weak D match, TRBD1 (6 bases). The germline V gene encodes CDR1 MNHNS and CDR2 SASEGT. The CDR3 runs to 11 residues. V lost 8 bases to trimming and J lost 3 bases, with 8 bases between them. The CDR3 coding sequence is TGTGCCAGCGGACAGTACTACGAGCAGTACTTC. Translation gives CASGQYYEQYF.

V is TRBV20-1 and J is TRBJ2-1; 12 bases align to TRBD1. Unmatched junction bases numbered 5, after V lost 7 bases and J lost 7 bases. Germline V gene data show CDR1 as DFQATT and CDR2 as SNEGSKA (reference sequence). The CDR3 runs 13 residues. CDR3 bases: TGCAGTGAGGGACAGGGGGCGCGGAATGAGCAGTTCTTC. This gives the protein CSEGQGARNEQFF.

This clonotype was observed a handful of times. V gene TRBV28 combines with J gene TRBJ2-1; a possible D gene is TRBD1 (6 bases). Looked up from germline, CDR1 is MDHEN and CDR2 is SYDVKM. The CDR3 extends over 14 amino acids. Trimming left V 2 bases short and J 6 bases short, with 11 bases between. The CDR3 loop is CASSLDQGINEQFF. Written as DNA, the CDR3 is TGTGCCAGCAGTTTAGATCAGGGGATCAATGAGCAGTTCTTC. The full variable domain, rest sourced from reference TRBV28 and TRBJ2-1, is DVKVTQSSRYLVKRTGEKVFLECVQDMDHENMFWYRQDPGLGLRLIYFSYDVKMKEKGDIPEGYSVSREKKERFSLILESASTNQTSMYLCASSLDQGINEQFFGPGTRLTVL.

The chain is built from TRBV4-3 and TRBJ2-3; no firm D call. This CDR3 comprises 14 residues. With 2 bases removed from V and 2 bases from J, the gap between germline ends came to 8 bases. Germline lookup yields CDR1 LGHNA and CDR2 YSLEER. This CDR3 is CASSQRPDTDTQYF. The CDR3 DNA sequence: TGCGCCAGCAGCCAACGTCCCGACACAGATACGCAGTATTTT.

The V call is TRBV28, the J call TRBJ2-3; 10 bases map to TRBD2. Trimming cost V 4 bases and J 4 bases; bases outside gene matches: 5. CDR1 and CDR2 from the germline V gene are MDHEN and SYDVKM. The CDR3 consists of 15 residues. Written as DNA, the CDR3 is TGTGCCAGCAGTTCACTAGCGGGGATAGCAGATACGCAGTATTTT. It yields the protein CASSSLAGIADTQYF. Filled out from reference TRBV28 and TRBJ2-3, the complete variable domain reads DVKVTQSSRYLVKRTGEKVFLECVQDMDHENMFWYRQDPGLGLRLIYFSYDVKMKEKGDIPEGYSVSREKKERFSLILESASTNQTSMYLCASSSLAGIADTQYFGPGTRLTVL.

This clonotype was found a few times. The chain recombines TRBV7-2 with TRBJ2-7; D is perhaps TRBD2 (5 bases). The CDR3 has 13 residues. Trimming took 4 bases from V and 4 from J, leaving 11 bases between them. Germline V gene lookup returns CDR1 SGHTA and CDR2 FQGNSA. This CDR3 reads CASSWSTGYEQYV. As DNA, the CDR3 is TGTGCCAGCAGCTGGTCGACGGGATACGAGCAGTACGTC.

The chain uses TRBV15 and TRBJ1-6; 7 bases map to TRBD1. This CDR3 contains 16 residues. Germline-derived CDR1 and CDR2 are LNHNV and YYDKDF (reference sequence). V shed 6 bases, J shed 7 bases, and the junction held 12 bases outside the gene matches. The CDR3 DNA reads as TGTGCCACCAGTCCTGCGGACAGGTTCGTGAATTCACCCCTCCACTTT. It specifies CATSPADRFVNSPLHF.

This clonotype was counted a few times. V gene TRBV4-3 combines with J gene TRBJ2-2, with D uncertain. Trimming shortened V by 1 base and J by 6 bases, and 9 bases separated the two germline ends. Germline CDR1 reads LGHNA; CDR2 reads YSLEER. This CDR3 has 14 residues. As DNA, the CDR3 is TGCGCCAGCAGCCAAGTTTTTGGCGCCGGGGAGCTGTTTTTT. This sequence encodes CASSQVFGAGELFF.

This clonotype was found a few times. The chain uses TRBV7-2 and TRBJ1-1; a weak D match, TRBD1 (6 bases). CDR1 SGHTA and CDR2 FQGNSA come from the germline V gene. The CDR3 contains 16 residues. V gave up 6 bases and J gave up 2 bases, with 19 bases separating them. CDR3 sequence (DNA): TGTGCCAGCAGGCCAGCTGTAGGACAGCTAAACACTGAAGCTTTCTTT. This encodes CASRPAVGQLNTEAFF. The complete variable domain, with remaining parts taken from reference TRBV7-2 and TRBJ1-1, reads GAGVSQSPSNKVTEKGKDVELRCDPISGHTALYWYRQSLGQGLEFLIYFQGNSAPDKSGLPSDRFSAERTGGSVSTLTIQRTQQEDSAVYLCASRPAVGQLNTEAFFGQGTRLTVV.

At least ten counts were recorded for this clonotype. This chain links TRBV20-1 with TRBJ2-3; D remains unclear. Trimming took 1 base from V and 2 from J, leaving 4 bases between them. CDR3 length: 12 amino acids. Germline V gene sequence: CDR1 DFQATT, CDR2 SNEGSKA (reference sequence). CDR3 DNA sequence: TGCAGTGCTAGAGGCCCCACAGATACGCAGTATTTT. Translated: CSARGPTDTQYF.

Many counts were recorded for this clonotype. V and J are TRBV6-5 and TRBJ2-7; 7 nucleotides line up with TRBD1. CDR3 size: 14 residues. With 3 bases clipped from V and 4 bases from J, the junction kept 6 bases outside the gene matches. Germline-derived CDR1 and CDR2 are MNHEY and SVGAGI. As DNA, the CDR3 is TGTGCCAGCAGTTATAGGGGGCTTGGGTACGAGCAGTACTTC. Translation gives CASSYRGLGYEQYF.

This clonotype was seen ten or more times. The rearrangement joins TRBV5-1 to TRBJ2-3; TRBD1 matches at 8 bases. Germline V gene sequence: CDR1 SGHRS, CDR2 YFSETQ. V trimming: 4 bases; J trimming: 6 bases; junction bases outside the gene matches: 7. This CDR3 has 14 residues. This chain's CDR3 is CASSGGTGGDTQYF. Here the CDR3 DNA reads TGCGCCAGCAGCGGCGGGACAGGCGGGGATACGCAGTATTTT.

This clonotype was observed a handful of times. This chain connects TRBV7-2 to TRBJ1-1, with TRBD1 matching over 9 bases. V trimming: 5 bases; J trimming: 4 bases; junction bases outside the gene matches: 5. Germline loops: CDR1 SGHTA, CDR2 FQGNSA. This CDR3 has 14 residues. The CDR3 region is CASSPRTGATEAFF. CDR3 sequence (DNA): TGTGCCAGCAGCCCCCGGACAGGGGCCACTGAAGCTTTCTTT.

This clonotype was counted only a few times. The J gene is TRBJ1-3, the V gene TRBV7-8; TRBD1 is a possible D gene (5 bases). Germline-derived CDR1 and CDR2 are SGHVS and FQNEAQ. The V and J ends lost 5 bases and 7 bases respectively, with 18 bases between them. The CDR3 extends over 15 amino acids. The CDR3 protein is CASSPRPTEYNTIYF. CDR3 bases: TGTGCCAGCAGCCCACGCCCGACAGAATACAACACCATATATTTT.

The CDR3 DNA is TGCGCCAGCAGCCAAGATTTTCGACGCGATTTCTCCTATGGCTACACCTTC. This sequence encodes CASSQDFRRDFSYGYTF. The chain is built from TRBV4-3 and TRBJ1-2; D gene ambiguous. The CDR3 loop spans 17 amino acids. CDR1 is LGHNA, CDR2 YSLEER, per germline. Trimming pared 0 bases from V and 4 bases from J, leaving 18 bases between.

The chain joins TRBV15 to TRBJ1-1; D is unresolved. The CDR3 totals 13 residues. The V end lost 8 bases, the J end lost 1 base, and 11 bases lay between the germline ends. In germline, CDR1 is LNHNV, CDR2 YYDKDF (reference sequence). The DNA of the CDR3 is TGTGCCACCGCGATACAGAGGAACACTGAAGCTTTCTTT. It is translated as CATAIQRNTEAFF.